This T cell receptor beta chain was retrieved from a study of T cells in Graves' hyperthyroidism and ophthalmopathy. Study-wide findings and caveats: Using 13 V-J features, a model discriminated ophthalmopathy from stable hyperthyroidism.

The sample holds many counts of this clonotype. Its antigen is not known. CDR3 length equals 16 residues. Per germline, CDR1 SGHAT and CDR2 FQNNGV. Deletions cut 6 bases from V and 1 base from J, with 18 bases between. PBMCs were obtained from about 9 ml fresh peripheral blood. RNA transcripts were the template for amplifying TCR beta CDR3 regions. First-round RT-PCR with HTBI primers amplified the TCR CDR3 region. TCRdb reprocessed the multiplex PCR reads with MiXCR, giving one entry per CDR3 protein. This sample has 400,000 to 550,000 distinct CDR3 sequences; around a quarter occur once, and the top ten carry approximately 10%.

The chain recombines TRBV11-2 with TRBJ2-5; TRBD1 might be the D (5 bases). Sequenced: blood. This TCR was recovered from a woman aged 25 to 39 with Graves' ophthalmopathy. CDR3 protein: CASRLLGRVSQETQYF. The CDR3 region has the DNA TGTGCCAGCAGATTATTGGGCAGGGTGTCCCAAGAGACCCAGTACTTC.